Below, 10 T cell receptor beta chains from the same sample are listed, as sequenced in a study of T-cell memory formation after mild COVID-19 (dated by TCRdb to the early 2020s). Libraries were constructed by 5' RACE. Instrument on record: Illumina NovaSeq 6000. TCRdb passed the public sequencing reads through fastp at Q25 and MiXCR, retaining productive beta sequences. Here each entry gathers all rows of one CDR3 protein and keeps the most common genes and DNA. This sample comprises about 57,000 distinct CDR3 sequences, less than 15% of them detected only once. Around a quarter of the sample is held by the ten biggest clonotypes. Sequenced material: PBMCs or a T cell subset sorted from them (not recorded which). These receptor sequences come from a man between 18 and 29 years old who had mild COVID-19 (a few samples of this study predate the infection). The sample titles of this study are shuffled in the database, so cell type and time point are left out; the donor was told from shared clones.

The V gene is TRBV7-9, the J gene TRBJ2-5, with 8 bases matching TRBD2. With 5 bases clipped from V and 2 bases from J, the junction kept 10 bases outside the gene matches. The CDR3 is 16 residues long. CDR1 SEHNR and CDR2 FQNEAQ come from the germline V gene (reference sequence). The CDR3 DNA reads as TGTGCCAGCAGCCCCTCCGGGACTAGAACACAAGAGACCCAGTACTTC. Amino acid sequence: CASSPSGTRTQETQYF.

The chain carries TRBV7-2 and TRBJ2-3, with 7 nucleotides matching TRBD2. V was pared by 5 bases and J by 4 bases, with 9 bases of the junction left unmatched. This CDR3 has 15 amino acids. Looked up from germline, CDR1 is SGHTA and CDR2 is FQGNSA. CDR3 nucleotides: TGTGCCAGCAGCCTCTCTAGCGGCCGGCCAGATACGCAGTATTTT. Translated, it gives CASSLSSGRPDTQYF.

This sequence joins TRBV11-1 and TRBJ2-5; no definite D call. Trimming took off 3 bases at V and 3 bases at J, with 17 bases between the two ends. Germline V gene lookup returns CDR1 SGHAT and CDR2 FQDESV (reference sequence). The CDR3 contains 16 residues. CDR3 bases: TGTGCCAGCAGCTTTAGGCGAGACGCCTCTAAAGAGACCCAGTACTTC. Amino acid sequence: CASSFRRDASKETQYF.

This clonotype came up a few times. The CDR3 DNA follows: TGTGCCAGCAGTTACTCCAGGGGCCGTGGCTACACCTTC. This translates into CASSYSRGRGYTF. V and J are TRBV6-5 and TRBJ1-2, with D possibly being TRBD1 (6 bases). The CDR3 loop spans 13 amino acids. Trimming removed 0 bases from V and 7 bases from J, with 9 bases in between. Germline assignment: CDR1 MNHEY and CDR2 SVGAGI.

The sample holds many counts of this clonotype. J is TRBJ2-1 and V is TRBV7-9; 12 nucleotides agree with TRBD2. Germline CDR1 reads SEHNR; CDR2 reads FQNEAQ (reference sequence). The CDR3 is 18 residues long. J gave up 0 bases and V 5 bases, and 8 bases lay outside the gene matches. This CDR3 reads CASSLGLAGTSSYNEQFF. The CDR3 coding sequence is TGTGCCAGCAGCCTCGGACTAGCGGGGACCAGCTCCTACAATGAGCAGTTCTTC. The complete variable domain, with remaining parts taken from reference TRBV7-9 and TRBJ2-1, reads DTGVSQNPRHKITKRGQNVTFRCDPISEHNRLYWYRQTLGQGPEFLTYFQNEAQLEKSRLLSDRFSAERPKGSFSTLEIQRTEQGDSAMYLCASSLGLAGTSSYNEQFFGPGTRLTVL.

The CDR3 DNA follows: TGCAGCGTTGAAGGGGCGGATGGGGCCAACGTCCTGACTTTC. Its protein product is CSVEGADGANVLTF. V and J are TRBV29-1 and TRBJ2-6; D gene ambiguous. The CDR3 runs 14 residues. V shed 1 base and J shed 3 bases, with 7 bases lying between them. The germline CDR1 and CDR2 sequences are SQVTM and ANQGSEA.

Relative to its sample, this clonotype is medium-sized. V is TRBV6-2 or TRBV6-3 and J is TRBJ2-1; D not resolved. The CDR3 has 17 residues. Germline CDR1 is MNHEY and CDR2 is SVGEGT. Trimming stripped 6 bases from V and 2 bases from J, with 20 bases between. The CDR3 reads CASRVKTPRSPYNEQFF. The CDR3 nucleotides read TGTGCCAGCAGGGTTAAGACCCCTAGGTCCCCCTACAATGAGCAGTTCTTC.

This clonotype was recorded a few times. This rearrangement joins TRBV9 to TRBJ2-7; unclear D gene. V was cut by 3 bases and J by 4 bases, with 8 bases left in between. The CDR3 spans 12 residues. CDR1 and CDR2 from the germline V gene are SGDLS and YYNGEE. This CDR3 reads CASSGLLYEQYF. CDR3 nucleotide sequence: TGTGCCAGCAGCGGCCTCCTTTACGAGCAGTACTTC.

There are a few counts of this clonotype. As DNA, the CDR3 is TGTGCCAGCAGCTTGAGGGGGAACAGGGGACAGCCCCAGCATTTT. Protein sequence: CASSLRGNRGQPQHF. The chain employs TRBV5-5 and TRBJ1-5, with 7 bases matching TRBD1. The length of the CDR3 is 15 residues. In germline, CDR1 is SGHKS, CDR2 YYEKEE (reference sequence). After removal of 1 base from V and 7 bases from J, the junction contained 8 bases not matched to a gene.

This clonotype was counted at least ten times. This chain uses TRBV7-9 with TRBJ2-7, with 7 bases identical to TRBD1. Unmatched junction bases numbered 8, after V lost 1 base and J lost 5 bases. Germline V gives CDR1 SEHNR, CDR2 FQNEAQ (reference sequence). This CDR3 contains 15 residues. CDR3 bases: TGTGCCAGCAGCTTAGAGAGACAGGGTGATAACGAGCAGTACGTC. It is translated as CASSLERQGDNEQYV.